A selection of T cell receptor beta chains follows, all from one sample in a study of spatial heterogeneity in lung cancer. Each CDR3 protein is one row after TCRdb ran MiXCR on the 5' RACE reads. Of 43,000 or so distinct CDR3 sequences listed, 6% to 7% are singletons. Sample: PBMCs, taken at surgery. These receptors all stem from a female donor with early-stage non-small cell lung cancer. Each CDR3 is given with its conserved first and last residue. Each record gives: V gene, J gene, D gene, clone size, CDR3 protein. A D gene is named only where the DNA matches it firmly. Some rows mark clone size as missing; the rest say once, few, many or name a class of expanded clone.

TRBV7-8	TRBJ1-5	.	many	CASSSQGDQPQHF
TRBV12-3/TRBV12-4	TRBJ2-7	TRBD1	.	CASSPRQGSYEQYF
TRBV4-1	TRBJ2-3	.	few	CASSQGGEGATGGDTQYF
TRBV4-1	TRBJ1-1	.	few	CASSQVLGVSVGAFF
TRBV6-2/TRBV6-3	TRBJ1-1	TRBD1	many	CASSYSLIDKRGLLNTEAFF
TRBV27	TRBJ2-3	TRBD2	.	CASARRGYTDTQYF
TRBV21-1	TRBJ2-4	.	.	CASSKDWQGIAKNIQYF
TRBV7-9	TRBJ1-1	TRBD1	many	CASSVGQGSREAFF
TRBV23-1	TRBJ2-7	TRBD1	few	CASSQSGRGQGGSYEQYF
TRBV7-7	TRBJ2-5	.	.	CASSFPFQGLRGETQYF
TRBV5-1	TRBJ2-7	.	few	CASSLETPTYEQYF
TRBV9	TRBJ2-3	.	few	CASSARGSLLSTDTQYF
TRBV6-2/TRBV6-3	TRBJ2-7	TRBD1	many	CASARPGQGVYEQYF
TRBV5-6	TRBJ1-3	.	many	CASSYGHNPSGNTIYF
TRBV7-8	TRBJ2-3	.	many	CASSLGTRGDTQYF
TRBV14	TRBJ1-2	.	.	CASSQEEGYGYTF
TRBV6-6	TRBJ1-5	.	few	CASSSGSRGFQPQHF
TRBV5-1	TRBJ2-1	TRBD1	many	CASSPQGNHYNEQFF
TRBV20-1	TRBJ2-5	.	many	CSASLSGQEIQYF
TRBV20-1	TRBJ1-2	.	few	CSATSDNYGYTF
TRBV15	TRBJ2-1	.	.	CATSKPYVRNEQFF
TRBV7-9	TRBJ2-3	TRBD2	many	CASSPGLSTDTQYF
TRBV11-2	TRBJ2-1	.	few	CASSPVQKSSYNEQFF
TRBV4-3	TRBJ1-1	TRBD1	few	CASSQGQGARTEAFF
TRBV3-1	TRBJ1-1	.	few	CASSPGDTEAFF
TRBV12-3/TRBV12-4	TRBJ1-5	TRBD1	few	CASSASRQGRDQPQHF
TRBV28	TRBJ1-1	.	many	CASSGGGRTEAFF
TRBV5-1	TRBJ1-5	.	.	CASSLVPGPKTAQHF
TRBV29-1	TRBJ2-6	.	many	CSVGISSGANVLTF
TRBV19	TRBJ1-2	.	.	CASSMGPANYGYTF
TRBV5-1	TRBJ2-5	.	.	CASSAEGAETQYF
TRBV7-8	TRBJ1-1	TRBD1	.	CASSVLRDRGITEAFF
TRBV7-2	TRBJ2-1	.	many	CASSFGRSSYNEQFF
TRBV5-1	TRBJ2-5	.	many	CASSLDGGTQYF
TRBV7-9	TRBJ1-2	.	many	CASSSGDYGYTF
TRBV4-1	TRBJ1-1	TRBD1	few	CASSLGQGRDTEAFF
TRBV14	TRBJ2-1	.	.	CASSSRTMALGEQFF
TRBV20-1	TRBJ2-1	TRBD2	few	CSACKQTSGSYNEQFF